Below are 9 T cell receptor beta chains sequenced from a single sample in a study of T cell responses to AZD1222 COVID-19 vaccine. Assay: immunoSEQ multiplex PCR; the TCRdb copy retains only in-frame clones and omits some. Seen here are 45,000 to 60,000 clones, roughly 85% observed once, and the top ten hold 3.9%. The sequencing used peripheral blood, collected on day 0 of AZD1222 vaccination. These receptors originate from an adult in good health.

This clone was observed a single time. This chain connects TRBV28 to TRBJ2-3, with 8 nucleotides matching TRBD1. CDR1 and CDR2 (germline): MDHEN, SYDVKM. J was trimmed by 4 bases and V by 3 bases; bases with no gene match: 3. This CDR3 spans 14 amino acids. CDR3 protein: CASSLRTGPDTQYF. In DNA form, the CDR3 reads TGTGCCAGCAGTTTGAGGACAGGGCCAGATACGCAGTATTTT.

The CDR3 DNA follows: TGTGCCAGCAGTAGGGTCGGAACAGATACGCAGTATTTT. It specifies CASSRVGTDTQYF. This chain joins TRBV12-3 or TRBV12-4 and TRBJ2-3; unclear D gene. The CDR3 has 13 residues. V lost 5 bases and J lost 3, with 9 bases in between.

This rearrangement joins TRBV13 to TRBJ1-2, with 10 bases identical to TRBD1. This CDR3 has 15 residues. Germline lookup yields CDR1 PRHDT and CDR2 FYEKMQ (reference sequence). With V trimmed by 0 bases and J by 7 bases, 5 bases remained unmatched. CDR3 protein: CASSLGRQGAGGYTF. In nucleotides, the CDR3 is TGTGCCAGCAGCTTAGGGAGACAGGGGGCAGGTGGCTACACCTTC.

The chain couples TRBV10-1 to TRBJ2-3; 11 bases agree with TRBD2. The CDR3 extends over 17 amino acids. V was pared by 3 bases and J by 5 bases, with 10 bases of the junction left unmatched. Germline lookup yields CDR1 WNHNN and CDR2 SYGVQD (reference sequence). The CDR3: CASSELVAGGPGDTQYF. The CDR3 DNA is TGCGCCAGCAGTGAATTGGTAGCGGGGGGGCCAGGAGATACGCAGTATTTT.

The chain is built from TRBV6-6 and TRBJ1-6; D perhaps matches TRBD1 (6 bases). V gave up 8 bases and J gave up 10 bases, with 15 bases separating them. Germline assignment: CDR1 MNHNY and CDR2 SVGAGI (reference sequence). The CDR3 sequence is 13 residues long. DNA for the CDR3: TGTGCCAGCGGACAGAAAGGGGTGTCACCCCTCCACTTT. It yields the protein CASGQKGVSPLHF.

The chain is built from TRBV3-1 (or the pseudogene TRBV3-2) and TRBJ1-3; the D is unclear. The CDR3 is 18 amino acids. Germline V CDR1 and CDR2: LGHDT, YNNKEL (reference sequence). V was clipped by 4 bases and J by 0 bases, with 19 bases between them. The CDR3 nucleotides read TGTGCCAGCAGCCGCTTGTTCTTGGACGTATACTCTGGAAACACCATATATTTT. It specifies CASSRLFLDVYSGNTIYF.

The J gene is TRBJ2-3, the V gene TRBV7-6; a weak D match, TRBD2 (7 bases). From germline, CDR1 is SGHVS and CDR2 FNYEAQ. Trimming cost V 5 bases and J 0 bases, with 15 bases left between them. The CDR3 is 16 residues long. CDR3 sequence: CASSPLAGASTDTQYF. CDR3 coding DNA: TGTGCCAGCAGCCCTTTGGCGGGGGCTAGCACAGATACGCAGTATTTT.

The chain is built from TRBV15 and TRBJ1-2, with 7 nucleotides matching TRBD1. There are 16 residues in the CDR3. Trimming cost V 2 bases and J 4 bases; bases outside gene matches: 10. Per germline, CDR1 LNHNV and CDR2 YYDKDF (reference sequence). This CDR3 is CATSRISQGQSYGYTF. CDR3 DNA sequence: TGTGCCACCAGCAGAATTAGTCAGGGACAGAGCTATGGCTACACCTTC.

The rearrangement links TRBV6-2 or TRBV6-3 to TRBJ2-1; tentative D call: TRBD2 (5 bases). The ends were cut back, 6 bases at V and 4 bases at J, with 16 bases in the middle. Germline assignment: CDR1 MNHEY and CDR2 SVGEGT. The CDR3 is made up of 15 amino acids. CDR3: CASSLTSGEYNEQFF. The CDR3 nucleotides read TGTGCCAGCAGCCTGACCTCCGGGGAGTACAATGAGCAGTTCTTC.